This passage covers 24 T cell receptor beta chains from one sample sequenced in a study of T-cell reconstitution after alpha-beta-depleted transplantation in children. Construction of the TCRbeta library involved unique molecular identifiers. MiXCR, run by TCRdb on the PCR reads, gives a single entry per CDR3 protein. The sample lists 300,000 or so distinct CDR3 sequences, approximately 9.8% occurring once. The source material was PBMCs from the stem cell graft donor, sampled from the stem cell graft. The source of these receptors is a human donor who donated a stem cell graft to a child with SCID.

Many counts were recorded for this clonotype. The chain carries TRBV12-3 or TRBV12-4 and TRBJ1-5, with 8 nucleotides matching TRBD1. J lost 3 bases, V lost 5 bases, and 3 bases had no gene match. This CDR3 region has 14 residues. CDR3 loop: CASSQTGANQPQHF. CDR3 bases: TGTGCCAGCAGTCAGACAGGGGCCAATCAGCCCCAGCATTTT.

The V gene is TRBV5-1, the J gene TRBJ1-6; 9 bases align to TRBD1. CDR3 length: 15 residues. CDR1 is SGHRS, CDR2 YFSETQ, per germline. V gave up 4 bases and J gave up 7 bases; unmatched junction bases: 6. The CDR3 nucleotides are TGCGCCAGCAGCGTTCGGACAGGGGAGAATTCACCCCTCCACTTT. Translating gives CASSVRTGENSPLHF.

The V gene is TRBV29-1, the J gene TRBJ2-1; 8 nucleotides match TRBD1. The junction had 9 bases not matched to a gene; V was cut back by 6 bases and J by 5 bases. The CDR3 is 14 residues long. CDR1 is SQVTM and CDR2 is ANQGSEA in the germline V gene. CDR3 amino acids: CSVTPGQANNEQFF. In DNA, the CDR3 is TGCAGCGTAACCCCGGGACAGGCTAACAATGAGCAGTTCTTC.

With respect to this clonotype: It is likely a read error: a sequence one base away is far more abundant. The chain links TRBV7-7 to TRBJ2-7; 8 bases map to TRBD1. This CDR3 is 14 amino acids long. Germline V gene lookup returns CDR1 SSHAT and CDR2 FNYEAQ (reference sequence). The CDR3 loop is CANSLGQGGYEQYF. CDR3 nucleotides: TGTGCTAACAGCCTAGGACAGGGTGGGTACGAGCAGTACTTC.

This clonotype was counted only a few times. The CDR3 sequence: CASSDGGQGRSPLHF. For the CDR3, the DNA is TGTGCCAGCAGTGATGGGGGACAGGGAAGGTCACCCCTCCACTTT. The chain couples TRBV6-4 to TRBJ1-6; 9 bases fit TRBD1. V was clipped by 3 bases and J by 10 bases; unmatched bases: 7. Germline V gene lookup returns CDR1 MRHNA and CDR2 SNTAGT. CDR3 length equals 15 residues.

This clonotype appeared many times. J is TRBJ2-7 and V is TRBV12-3 or TRBV12-4, with TRBD2 matching over 9 bases. V trimming: 6 bases; J trimming: 7 bases; junction bases outside the gene matches: 13. The CDR3 runs to 15 residues. The CDR3 DNA reads as TGTGCCAGCAGCCTTAGCGGGGGCCACCTCGAGGAGCAGTACTTC. This encodes CASSLSGGHLEEQYF.

The rearrangement uses TRBV5-1 and TRBJ2-3, with TRBD2 as a possible D gene (5 bases). V gave up 5 bases and J gave up 1 base, with 17 bases separating them. The CDR3 contains 16 residues. Per germline, CDR1 SGHRS and CDR2 YFSETQ. As DNA, the CDR3 is TGCGCCAGCAGACGAGGGTCCGCCCAAGGCACAGATACGCAGTATTTT. This gives the protein CASRRGSAQGTDTQYF.

This clonotype was seen many times. The chain recombines TRBV11-2 with TRBJ2-7; D unclear. The V gene lost 1 base and the J gene lost 0 bases, with 4 bases spanning the gap. The CDR3 covers 13 residues. The germline gives CDR1 SGHAT, CDR2 FQNNGV. CDR3 in amino acids: CASSLGHSYEQYF. CDR3 DNA sequence: TGTGCCAGCAGCTTAGGCCACTCCTACGAGCAGTACTTC.

This chain connects TRBV20-1 to TRBJ2-6, with 7 bases that match TRBD1. With 5 bases clipped from V and 0 bases from J, the junction kept 4 bases outside the gene matches. This CDR3 region has 15 residues. Germline V lookup: CDR1 DFQATT, CDR2 SNEGSKA (reference sequence). The CDR3, as DNA: TGCAGTGCTGGGGACAGAAGCTCTGGGGCCAACGTCCTGACTTTC. Amino acid sequence: CSAGDRSSGANVLTF.

This clonotype was detected many times. This sequence joins TRBV20-1 and TRBJ2-3; D possibly corresponds to TRBD1 (5 bases). CDR1 and CDR2 from the germline V gene are DFQATT and SNEGSKA (reference sequence). The length of the CDR3 is 15 residues. V shed 3 bases and J shed 0 bases, with 13 bases lying between them. CDR3 coding DNA: TGCAGTGCTAGGATGGGGCCGATTAGCACAGATACGCAGTATTTT. Protein product: CSARMGPISTDTQYF.

This clonotype showed up just a few times. J is TRBJ2-5 and V is TRBV5-1; TRBD1 matches at 10 bases. The CDR3 spans 15 residues. The germline CDR1 and CDR2 sequences are SGHRS and YFSETQ. V was clipped by 0 bases and J by 5 bases; unmatched bases: 4. This CDR3 is CASSLEGTGVETQYF. The CDR3 DNA follows: TGCGCCAGCAGCTTGGAAGGGACAGGGGTGGAGACCCAGTACTTC. The full variable domain, rest sourced from reference TRBV5-1 and TRBJ2-5, is KAGVTQTPRYLIKTRGQQVTLSCSPISGHRSVSWYQQTPGQGLQFLFEYFSETQRNKGNFPGRFSGRQFSNSRSEMNVSTLELGDSALYLCASSLEGTGVETQYFGPGTRLLVL.

This clonotype was detected only a few times. The CDR3 loop reads CASSLDTDEQYF. CDR3 bases: TGCGCCAGCAGCTTGGACACCGACGAGCAGTACTTC. This chain connects TRBV5-1 to TRBJ2-7; D is undetermined. V was shortened by 0 bases and J by 5 bases, with 6 bases between the two germline ends. The CDR3 contains 12 residues. The germline V gene encodes CDR1 SGHRS and CDR2 YFSETQ.

This sequence joins TRBV12-3 or TRBV12-4 and TRBJ2-5; TRBD2 matches at 11 bases. V was clipped by 11 bases and J by 4 bases; unmatched bases: 21. CDR3 length: 18 amino acids. The CDR3 DNA follows: TGTGCCTTCAGTTTCTTTCCTAGCGGGGGGACTTTTGGAGAGACCCAGTACTTC. As protein: CAFSFFPSGGTFGETQYF.

This clonotype occurred a few times. The genes are TRBV12-3 or TRBV12-4 and TRBJ1-5; 8 bases line up with TRBD1. J was trimmed by 0 bases and V by 2 bases; bases with no gene match: 6. The CDR3 runs to 17 residues. The CDR3 nucleotides are TGTGCCAGCAGTTTAAACCCGGACAGGGATAGCAATCAGCCCCAGCATTTT. As protein: CASSLNPDRDSNQPQHF.

This clonotype was detected only a few times. CDR3 region: CASSHQGGRETQYF. The CDR3 coding sequence is TGTGCCAGCAGCCATCAAGGGGGCCGAGAGACCCAGTACTTC. The rearrangement joins TRBV12-3 or TRBV12-4 to TRBJ2-5, with 7 bases identical to TRBD1. The CDR3 has 14 amino acids. V lost 6 bases to trimming and J lost 4 bases; unmatched junction nucleotides: 8.

This clonotype was seen more than once but under ten times. The gene calls are TRBV3-1 and TRBJ1-3; unclear D gene. The germline gives CDR1 LGHDT, CDR2 YNNKEL (reference sequence). The CDR3 loop spans 12 amino acids. V gave up 2 bases and J gave up 4 bases, with 3 bases separating them. The CDR3 region is CASSQSGNTIYF. The CDR3 DNA follows: TGTGCCAGCAGCCAATCCGGAAACACCATATATTTT.

CDR3 DNA sequence: TGTGCCAGCAGCTCCAGGCGTAACTATGGCTACACCTTC. It yields the protein CASSSRRNYGYTF. The V gene is TRBV12-3 or TRBV12-4, the J gene TRBJ1-2; D is unclear. The ends were cut back, 6 bases at V and 1 base at J, with 9 bases in the middle. There are 13 residues in the CDR3.

V gene TRBV10-2 combines with J gene TRBJ1-5; TRBD1 matches at 7 bases. The germline gives CDR1 WSHSY, CDR2 SAAADI. Trimming removed 5 bases from V and 1 base from J; junction bases left unmatched: 5. The CDR3 has 15 residues. The CDR3 DNA is TGCGCCAGCAGTACGACAGGGACCAGCAATCAGCCCCAGCATTTT. This codes for CASSTTGTSNQPQHF.

In its sample, this clonotype was seen many times. This chain uses TRBV13 with TRBJ2-3; 13 nucleotides agree with TRBD2. Germline CDR1 reads PRHDT; CDR2 reads FYEKMQ (reference sequence). With 1 base clipped from V and 0 bases from J, the junction kept 1 base outside the gene matches. CDR3 length: 17 residues. In DNA, the CDR3 is TGTGCCAGCAGCTTAGTGGGACTAGCGGGGAGCACAGATACGCAGTATTTT. This sequence encodes CASSLVGLAGSTDTQYF.

The rearrangement uses TRBV20-1 and TRBJ1-1, with TRBD1 as a possible D gene (6 bases). Germline CDR1 DFQATT, CDR2 SNEGSKA (reference sequence). V lost 3 bases to trimming and J lost 4 bases, with 15 bases between them. The CDR3 is 14 amino acids. The CDR3: CSAREYRDSTEAFF. The CDR3 DNA sequence: TGCAGTGCTAGGGAATACAGGGATAGCACTGAAGCTTTCTTT.

On this clonotype: It may be a read error: a sequence one base away is much more abundant. The rearrangement uses TRBV5-6 and TRBJ2-2; D possibly matches TRBD1 or TRBD2 (6 bases each). CDR3 length equals 16 residues. Germline CDR1 and CDR2: SGHDT and YYEEEE. CDR3 loop: CASSLVGASVTGGLFF. CDR3 nucleotides: TGTGCCAGCAGCTTGGTGGGGGCGTCGGTCACCGGGGGGCTGTTTTTT.

This clonotype has ten or more counts. This sequence joins TRBV12-5 and TRBJ2-3, with D hard to call. Trimming removed 1 base from V and 2 bases from J, with 7 bases in between. Germline V lookup: CDR1 LGHNT, CDR2 FRNRAP. The CDR3 is made up of 14 amino acids. The CDR3 DNA reads TGTGCTAGTGGTTTGGCCCATCCCACAGATACGCAGTATTTT. Protein: CASGLAHPTDTQYF.

The table lists this clonotype with a few counts. The chain joins TRBV3-1 to TRBJ2-3, with 7 bases aligning to TRBD2. CDR1 is LGHDT and CDR2 is YNNKEL in the germline V gene (reference sequence). Germline trimming cut 5 bases from V and 2 bases from J; bases unmatched to any gene: 10. This CDR3 has 16 amino acids. CDR3 protein: CASSNNELAYTDTQYF. CDR3 sequence (DNA): TGTGCCAGCAGCAATAACGAACTAGCGTACACAGATACGCAGTATTTT.

There are many counts of this clonotype. The CDR3 nucleotides read TGTGCCAGTAGCCCGGGACGGTCATCCTACGAGCAGTACTTC. The encoded protein is CASSPGRSSYEQYF. This chain connects TRBV19 to TRBJ2-7; D is tentatively TRBD1 or TRBD2 (5 bases each). Germline loops: CDR1 LNHDA, CDR2 SQIVND (reference sequence). The ends were cut back, 6 bases at V and 1 base at J, with 13 bases in the middle. The CDR3 runs 14 residues.